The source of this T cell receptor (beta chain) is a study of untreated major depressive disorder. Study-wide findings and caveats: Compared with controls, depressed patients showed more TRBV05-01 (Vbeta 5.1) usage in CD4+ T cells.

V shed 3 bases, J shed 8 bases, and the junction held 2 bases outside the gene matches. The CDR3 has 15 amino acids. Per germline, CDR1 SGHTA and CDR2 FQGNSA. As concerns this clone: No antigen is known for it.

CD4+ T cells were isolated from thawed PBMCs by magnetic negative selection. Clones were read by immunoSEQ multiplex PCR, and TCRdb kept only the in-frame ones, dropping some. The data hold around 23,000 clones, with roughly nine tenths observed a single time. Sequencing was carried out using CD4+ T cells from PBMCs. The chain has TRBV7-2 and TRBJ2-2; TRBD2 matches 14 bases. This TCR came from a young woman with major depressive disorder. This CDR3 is CASSLGTSGRGELFF. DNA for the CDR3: TGTGCCAGCAGCTTGGGGACTAGCGGGAGAGGGGAGCTGTTTTTT.